This T cell receptor (beta chain) emerged from a study of identifying expanded T cells in peripheral blood. Clones were read by immunoSEQ multiplex PCR, and TCRdb kept only the in-frame ones, dropping some. Of around 120,000 clones listed, 80% to 90% are singletons. Trimming removed 1 base from V and 0 bases from J, with 9 bases in between. CDR1 is ENHRY and CDR2 is SYGVKD in the germline V gene. The CDR3 length is 15 residues. The count of this clone is one. Source material: blood. The sequence came from a person aged 18 to 69 in good health. The chain employs TRBV10-3 and TRBJ1-1; D might be TRBD1 (6 bases). As DNA, the CDR3 is TGTGCCATCAGTGAGTTCGGACAGATGAACACTGAAGCTTTCTTT. It is translated as CAISEFGQMNTEAFF.